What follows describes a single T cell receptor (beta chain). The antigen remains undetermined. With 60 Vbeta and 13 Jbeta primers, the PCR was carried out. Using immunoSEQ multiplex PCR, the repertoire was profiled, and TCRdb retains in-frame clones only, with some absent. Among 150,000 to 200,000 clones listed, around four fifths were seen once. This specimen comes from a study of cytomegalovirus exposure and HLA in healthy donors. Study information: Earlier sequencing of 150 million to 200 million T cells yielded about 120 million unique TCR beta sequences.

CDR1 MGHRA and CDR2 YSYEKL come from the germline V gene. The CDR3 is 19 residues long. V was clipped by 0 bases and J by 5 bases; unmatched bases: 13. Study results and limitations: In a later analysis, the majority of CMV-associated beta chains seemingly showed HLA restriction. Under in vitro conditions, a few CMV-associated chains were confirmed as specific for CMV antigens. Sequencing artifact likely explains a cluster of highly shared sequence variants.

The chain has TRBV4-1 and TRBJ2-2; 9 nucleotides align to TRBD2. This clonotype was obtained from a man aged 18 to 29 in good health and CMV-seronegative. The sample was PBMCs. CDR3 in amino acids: CASSQESGGGGLWTGELFF. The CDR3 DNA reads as TGCGCCAGCAGCCAAGAATCAGGCGGGGGGGGGTTATGGACCGGGGAGCTGTTTTTT.